Below are 3 T cell receptor beta chains sequenced from a single sample in a study of Ad26.COV2.S vaccination and SARS-CoV-2 variants. Treatment here: over 15 received Ad26.COV2.S at low or high dose, single or two shots; about five received placebo; per-sample allocation not given. On day 63 after the first injection, vaccine and placebo recipients gave samples. Measured with immunoSEQ multiplex PCR; TCRdb has only the in-frame clones, and not every one. The sample yields about 680,000 clones, roughly 90% seen once. The starting material was peripheral blood, obtained in a trial of Ad26.COV2.S vaccine versus placebo. Every receptor here comes from a person aged 18-65 years who received the Ad26.COV2.S COVID-19 vaccine or a placebo.

The chain couples TRBV5-1 to TRBJ2-7; D gene unclear. The CDR3 spans 12 residues. The germline CDR1 and CDR2 sequences are SGHRS and YFSETQ. V lost 5 bases and J 4 bases, leaving 10 bases between the germline ends. The CDR3 reads CASSTDLYEQYF. DNA of the CDR3: TGCGCCAGCAGTACGGACCTTTACGAGCAGTACTTC. Based on the CDR3 plus reference TRBV5-1 and TRBJ2-7, the full variable domain is KAGVTQTPRYLIKTRGQQVTLSCSPISGHRSVSWYQQTPGQGLQFLFEYFSETQRNKGNFPGRFSGRQFSNSRSEMNVSTLELGDSALYLCASSTDLYEQYFGPGTRLTVT.

This clone was detected only a few times. The chain joins TRBV6-1 to TRBJ2-3, with TRBD2 identical over 9 bases. Germline V lookup: CDR1 MNHNS, CDR2 SASEGT. V shed 3 bases, J shed 5 bases, and the junction held 6 bases outside the gene matches. The CDR3 is 15 amino acids. CDR3 residues: CASSEASGAVDTQYF. CDR3 in DNA: TGTGCCAGCAGTGAGGCTAGCGGGGCGGTAGATACGCAGTATTTT.

With respect to this clone: Distinct nucleotide sequences in the sample also encode this CDR3. This chain links TRBV15 with TRBJ2-3; D uncertain. Trimming removed 1 base from V and 1 base from J, with 6 bases in between. CDR3 length: 14 residues. The germline gives CDR1 LNHNV, CDR2 YYDKDF (reference sequence). The CDR3 DNA reads as TGTGCCACCAGCAGAGGAGAGGGCACAGATACGCAGTATTTT. Translating it yields CATSRGEGTDTQYF. The full variable domain, its missing parts supplied by reference TRBV15 and TRBJ2-3, is DAMVIQNPRYQVTQFGKPVTLSCSQTLNHNVMYWYQQKSSQAPKLLFHYYDKDFNNEADTPDNFQSRRPNTSFCFLDIRSPGLGDTAMYLCATSRGEGTDTQYFGPGTRLTVL.